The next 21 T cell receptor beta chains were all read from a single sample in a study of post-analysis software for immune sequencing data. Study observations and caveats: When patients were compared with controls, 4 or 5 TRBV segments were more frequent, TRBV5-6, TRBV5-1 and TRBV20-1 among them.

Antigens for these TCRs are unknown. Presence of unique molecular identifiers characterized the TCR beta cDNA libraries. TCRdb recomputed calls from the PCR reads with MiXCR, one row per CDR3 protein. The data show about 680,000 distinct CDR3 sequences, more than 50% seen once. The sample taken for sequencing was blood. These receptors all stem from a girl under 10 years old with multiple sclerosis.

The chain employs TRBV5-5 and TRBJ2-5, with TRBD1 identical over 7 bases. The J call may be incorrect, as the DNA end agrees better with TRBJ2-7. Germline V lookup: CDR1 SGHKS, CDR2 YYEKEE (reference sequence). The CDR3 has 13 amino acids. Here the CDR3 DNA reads TGTGCCAGCAGAGAATCCGGGACAGTCGAGCAGTACTTC. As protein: CASRESGTVEQYF.

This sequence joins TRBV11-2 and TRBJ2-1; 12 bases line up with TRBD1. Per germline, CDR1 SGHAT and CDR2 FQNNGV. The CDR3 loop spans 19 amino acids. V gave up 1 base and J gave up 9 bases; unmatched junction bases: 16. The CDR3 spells CASSLVGINRDRGRGEQFF. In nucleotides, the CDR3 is TGTGCCAGCAGCTTAGTGGGGATAAACCGGGACAGGGGGCGCGGTGAGCAGTTCTTC.

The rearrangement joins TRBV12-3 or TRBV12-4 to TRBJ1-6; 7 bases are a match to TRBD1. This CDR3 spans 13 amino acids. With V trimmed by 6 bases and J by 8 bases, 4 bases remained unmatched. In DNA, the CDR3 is TGTGCCAGCAGGGGACAGCAAGATTCACCCCTCCACTTT. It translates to CASRGQQDSPLHF.

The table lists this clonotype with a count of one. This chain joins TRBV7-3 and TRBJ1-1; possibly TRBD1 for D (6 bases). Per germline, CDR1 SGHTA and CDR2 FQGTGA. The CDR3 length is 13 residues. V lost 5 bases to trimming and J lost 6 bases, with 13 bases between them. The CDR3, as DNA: TGTGCCAGCAGCCTGACAGGTAGCGCTGAAGCTTTCTTT. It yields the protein CASSLTGSAEAFF.

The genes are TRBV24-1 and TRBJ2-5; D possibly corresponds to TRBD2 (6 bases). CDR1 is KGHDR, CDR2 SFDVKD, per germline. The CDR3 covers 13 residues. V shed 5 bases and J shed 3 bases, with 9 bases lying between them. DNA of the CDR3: TGTGCCACCAGTGGGGGACTCAAAGAGACCCAGTACTTC. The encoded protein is CATSGGLKETQYF.

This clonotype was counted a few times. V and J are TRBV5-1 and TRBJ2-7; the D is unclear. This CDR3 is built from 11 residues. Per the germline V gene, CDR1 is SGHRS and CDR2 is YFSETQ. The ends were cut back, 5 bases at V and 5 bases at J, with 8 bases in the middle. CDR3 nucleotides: TGCGCCAGCAGGGCAGGTAACGAGCAGTACTTC. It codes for CASRAGNEQYF.

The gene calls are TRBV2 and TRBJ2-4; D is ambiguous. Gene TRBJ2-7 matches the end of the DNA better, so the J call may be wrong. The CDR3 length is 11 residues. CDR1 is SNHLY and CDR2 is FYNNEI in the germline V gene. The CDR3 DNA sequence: TGTGCCAGCAGTGAACTTTTCGAGCAGTACTTC. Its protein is CASSELFEQYF.

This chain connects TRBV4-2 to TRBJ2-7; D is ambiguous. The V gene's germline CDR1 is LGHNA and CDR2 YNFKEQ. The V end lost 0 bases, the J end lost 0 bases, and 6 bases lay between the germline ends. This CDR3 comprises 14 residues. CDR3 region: CASSQERDSYEQYF. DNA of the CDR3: TGTGCCAGCAGCCAAGAGCGAGACTCCTACGAGCAGTACTTC.

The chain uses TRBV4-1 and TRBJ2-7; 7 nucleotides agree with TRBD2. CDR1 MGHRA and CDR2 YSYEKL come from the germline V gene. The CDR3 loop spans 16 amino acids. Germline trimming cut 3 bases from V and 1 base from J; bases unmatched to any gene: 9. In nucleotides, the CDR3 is TGCGCCAGCAGCCAGATCCCGGGACTAACTTCCTACGAGCAGTACTTC. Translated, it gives CASSQIPGLTSYEQYF.

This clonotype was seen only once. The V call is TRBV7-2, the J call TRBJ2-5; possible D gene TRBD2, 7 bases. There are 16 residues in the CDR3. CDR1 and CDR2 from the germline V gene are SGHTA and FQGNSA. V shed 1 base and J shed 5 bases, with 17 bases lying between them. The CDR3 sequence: CASSLVGRGAGETQYF. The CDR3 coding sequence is TGTGCCAGCAGCTTAGTAGGCCGGGGGGCCGGGGAGACCCAGTACTTC.

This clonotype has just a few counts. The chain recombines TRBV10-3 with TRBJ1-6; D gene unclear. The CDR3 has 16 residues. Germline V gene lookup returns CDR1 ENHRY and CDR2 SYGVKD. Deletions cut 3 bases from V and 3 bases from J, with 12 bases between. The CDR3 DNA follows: TGTGCCATCAGTGATAGGACGGAGAACTATAATTCACCCCTCCACTTT. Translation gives CAISDRTENYNSPLHF.

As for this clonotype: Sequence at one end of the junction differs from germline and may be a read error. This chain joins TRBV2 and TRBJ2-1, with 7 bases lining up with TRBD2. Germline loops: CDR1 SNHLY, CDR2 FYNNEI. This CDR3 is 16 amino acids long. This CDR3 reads CTSSPGTTPPYNEQFF. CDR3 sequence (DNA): TGTACCAGCAGTCCCGGGACTACCCCCCCCTACAATGAGCAGTTCTTC. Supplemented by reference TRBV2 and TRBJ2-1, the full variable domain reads EPEVTQTPSHQVTQMGQEVILRCVPISNHLYFYWYRQILGQKVEFLVSFYNNEISEKSEIFDDQFSVERPDGSNFTLKIRSTKLEDSAMYFCTSSPGTTPPYNEQFFGPGTRLTVL.

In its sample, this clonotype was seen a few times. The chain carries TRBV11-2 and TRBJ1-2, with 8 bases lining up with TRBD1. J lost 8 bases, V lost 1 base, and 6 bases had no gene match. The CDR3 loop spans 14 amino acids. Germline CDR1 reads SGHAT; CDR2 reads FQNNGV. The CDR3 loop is CASSLVTGVRGYTF. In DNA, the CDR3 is TGTGCCAGCAGCTTAGTGACAGGGGTTCGAGGCTACACCTTC.

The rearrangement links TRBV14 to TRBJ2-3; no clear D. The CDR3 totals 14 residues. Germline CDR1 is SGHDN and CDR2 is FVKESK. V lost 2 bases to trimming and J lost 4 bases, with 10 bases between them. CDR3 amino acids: CASSQISESDTQYF. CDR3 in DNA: TGTGCCAGCAGCCAAATTTCCGAATCAGATACGCAGTATTTT.

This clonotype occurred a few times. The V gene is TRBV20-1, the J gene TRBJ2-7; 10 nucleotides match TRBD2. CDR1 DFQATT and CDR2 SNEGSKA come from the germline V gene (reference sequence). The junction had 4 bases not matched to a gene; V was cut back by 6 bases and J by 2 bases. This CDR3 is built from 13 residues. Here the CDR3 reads CSAQGLAAYEQYF. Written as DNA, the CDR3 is TGCAGTGCCCAAGGACTAGCGGCCTACGAGCAGTACTTC.

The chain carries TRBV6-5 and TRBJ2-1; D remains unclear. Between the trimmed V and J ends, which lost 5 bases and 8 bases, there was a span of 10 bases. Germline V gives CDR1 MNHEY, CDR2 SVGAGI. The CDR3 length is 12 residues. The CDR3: CASSEVRDEQFF. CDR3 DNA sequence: TGTGCCAGCAGTGAGGTACGGGATGAGCAGTTCTTC.

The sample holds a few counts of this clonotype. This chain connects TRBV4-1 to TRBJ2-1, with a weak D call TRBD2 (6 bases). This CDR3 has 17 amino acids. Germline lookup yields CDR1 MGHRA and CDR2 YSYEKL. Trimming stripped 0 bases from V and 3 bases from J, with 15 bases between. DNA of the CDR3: TGCGCCAGCAGCCAAGATCTAAGGTCGGGAGTCTACAATGAGCAGTTCTTC. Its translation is CASSQDLRSGVYNEQFF.

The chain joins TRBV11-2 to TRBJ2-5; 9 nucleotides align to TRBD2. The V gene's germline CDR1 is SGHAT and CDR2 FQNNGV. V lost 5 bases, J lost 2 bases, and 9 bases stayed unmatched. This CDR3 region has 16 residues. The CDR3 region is CASSPSIAGAQETQYF. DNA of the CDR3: TGTGCCAGCAGCCCCTCGATAGCGGGGGCTCAAGAGACCCAGTACTTC.

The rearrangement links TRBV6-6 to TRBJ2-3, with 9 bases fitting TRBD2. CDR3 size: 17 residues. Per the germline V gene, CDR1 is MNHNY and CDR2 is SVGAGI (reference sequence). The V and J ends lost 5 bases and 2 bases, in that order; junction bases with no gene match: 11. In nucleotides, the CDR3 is TGTGCCAGCAGTCCGACTAGCGGTCGTGCATTCACAGATACGCAGTATTTT. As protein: CASSPTSGRAFTDTQYF.

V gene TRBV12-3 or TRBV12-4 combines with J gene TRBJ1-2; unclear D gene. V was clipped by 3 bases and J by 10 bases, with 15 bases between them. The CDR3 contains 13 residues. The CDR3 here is CASSFRASGAYTF. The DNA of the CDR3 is TGTGCCAGCAGTTTTAGGGCATCGGGAGCCTACACCTTC.

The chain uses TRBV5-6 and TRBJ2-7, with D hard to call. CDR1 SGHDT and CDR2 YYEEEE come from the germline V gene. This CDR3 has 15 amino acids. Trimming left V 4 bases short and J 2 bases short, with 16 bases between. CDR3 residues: CASSVFSLSAYEQYF. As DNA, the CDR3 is TGTGCCAGCAGCGTCTTCAGCCTGTCCGCCTACGAGCAGTACTTC.